What follows describes a single T cell receptor (beta chain). Its antigen is still unknown. This entry belongs to a study of T cell repertoires in cytomegalovirus infection. Study at large: Recently identified HLA-C-restricted CMV epitopes were used, and well-studied HLA-B-restricted CMV epitopes were used as well.

Overall study findings and caveats: HLA-C-restricted CMV clonotypes gave the most frequent clonotype in two of eight donors.

CDR3 length: 14 amino acids. Germline assignment: CDR1 MGHRA and CDR2 YSYEKL. V shed 0 bases and J 10 bases; nucleotides not matched to a gene: 7. Each CDR3 protein gets one entry after TCRdb re-called the reads with MiXCR. The repertoire includes hundreds of thousands of distinct CDR3 sequences, roughly 30% of them detected once, and about an eighth sits in the top ten. Sequenced here: cultured CD8+ T cells from PBMCs, sampled from culture after CMV antigen stimulation. This clonotype originated in a human donor in good health (CMV status not recorded). Some clones in this sample may be carry-over from other donors' samples. The rearrangement uses TRBV4-1 and TRBJ2-3; 7 bases are shared with TRBD2. The CDR3 DNA is TGCGCCAGCAGCCAAGATATGGGACTACCGCCGCAGTATTTT. Protein product: CASSQDMGLPPQYF.